This TCR beta chain was sequenced for a study of T cells in Graves' hyperthyroidism and ophthalmopathy. For the study at large: Peripheral blood was secured at the point of initial diagnosis, before any treatment.

This clonotype showed up many times. Thyroid ultrasound, orbital computed tomography, clinical symptoms, and serum thyroxine and TRAb underpinned diagnoses. The CDR3 runs 13 residues. Germline CDR1 is MNHEY and CDR2 is SVGEGT. V was trimmed by 5 bases and J by 4 bases, leaving 11 bases between them. The source material, RNA transcripts, was used to amplify TCR beta CDR3 regions. With the HTBI primer set, the TCR CDR3 went through a first round of RT-PCR. Via MiXCR, TCRdb re-called the multiplex PCR reads, giving one row per CDR3 protein. Of nearly 600,000 distinct CDR3 sequences in the sample, 11% to 15% were seen once.

The source of this sequence is a woman between 25 and 40 years old with Graves' hyperthyroidism that later progressed to Graves' ophthalmopathy. J is TRBJ1-2 and V is TRBV6-2 or TRBV6-3; tentatively, D is TRBD1 (6 bases). Sequenced sample: blood. CDR3 region: CASSTGSPYGYTF. CDR3 nucleotide sequence: TGTGCCAGCAGTACAGGGTCCCCCTATGGCTACACCTTC.